Presented here are 9 T cell receptor beta chains from one specimen sequenced in a study of T-cell memory formation after mild COVID-19 (dated by TCRdb to the early 2020s). The protocol used for the library was 5' RACE. The instrument given in TCRdb is Illumina NovaSeq 6000. The public sequencing data were trimmed at Q25 with fastp and processed into clonotypes with MiXCR by TCRdb, which kept only in-frame beta chains. CDR3 protein sequences are deduplicated, and each keeps its most common genes and DNA. The sample records a few hundred thousand distinct CDR3 sequences, roughly 20% of which are singletons. The ten largest clones take up 21% of the sample. The sample taken for sequencing was PBMCs or a T cell subset sorted from them (not recorded which). The receptors shown here come from a man between 18 and 29 years old who had mild COVID-19 (a few samples of this study predate the infection). The sample titles of this study are shuffled in the database, so cell type and time point are left out; the donor was told from shared clones.

This clonotype has more than one count but fewer than ten. The chain's CDR3 is CASSSGAGAGTDTQYF. The CDR3 coding sequence is TGCGCCAGCAGCTCCGGCGCGGGGGCCGGCACAGATACGCAGTATTTT. The V gene is TRBV5-1, the J gene TRBJ2-3, with D perhaps matching TRBD2 (7 bases). The germline CDR1 and CDR2 sequences are SGHRS and YFSETQ. Trimming shortened V by 3 bases and J by 1 base, and 15 bases separated the two germline ends. The length of the CDR3 is 16 residues.

This clonotype was detected once. CDR3 sequence reads: CASSQEVSRRNSPLHF. Here the CDR3 DNA reads TGCGCCAGCAGCCAAGAAGTAAGCAGGCGAAATTCACCCCTCCACTTT. The chain has TRBV4-3 and TRBJ1-6; D is unresolved. Germline CDR1 reads LGHNA; CDR2 reads YSLEER. The CDR3 has 16 amino acids. Trimming removed 0 bases from V and 7 bases from J, with 13 bases in between.

CDR3 loop: CASRAAGQETQYF. The DNA of the CDR3 is TGCGCCAGCAGGGCCGCGGGTCAGGAGACCCAGTACTTC. V and J are TRBV10-2 and TRBJ2-5; tentative D call: TRBD2 (5 bases). CDR3 length: 13 amino acids. CDR1 is WSHSY and CDR2 is SAAADI in the germline V gene. Trimming removed 6 bases at V and 5 bases at J, with 13 bases between.

The chain joins TRBV20-1 to TRBJ2-7; TRBD1 matches at 8 bases. Looked up from germline, CDR1 is DFQATT and CDR2 is SNEGSKA (reference sequence). There are 13 residues in the CDR3. V shed 3 bases, J shed 5 bases, and the junction held 6 bases outside the gene matches. This CDR3 reads CSASSGGHDEQYV. In DNA, the CDR3 is TGCAGTGCTAGTTCAGGGGGCCACGACGAGCAGTACGTC.

This chain connects TRBV5-1 to TRBJ2-1, with TRBD2 identical over 15 bases. J was trimmed by 9 bases and V by 4 bases; bases with no gene match: 5. The CDR3 length is 15 residues. Germline V lookup: CDR1 SGHRS, CDR2 YFSETQ. CDR3 amino acids: CASSTGLAGGAEQFF. As DNA, the CDR3 is TGCGCCAGCAGCACCGGACTAGCGGGGGGGGCTGAGCAGTTCTTC.

The table lists this clonotype with a few counts. This rearrangement joins TRBV5-1 to TRBJ2-3, with TRBD2 matching over 14 bases. Germline CDR1 reads SGHRS; CDR2 reads YFSETQ. CDR3 length: 17 amino acids. With V trimmed by 6 bases and J by 4 bases, 10 bases remained unmatched. CDR3 sequence reads: CASTGTSGGSFSDTQYF. CDR3 sequence (DNA): TGCGCCAGCACCGGGACTAGCGGGGGATCTTTCTCAGATACGCAGTATTTT.

This clonotype has just a few counts. V usage is TRBV10-3 and J usage is TRBJ1-5; D ambiguous. The CDR3 contains 13 residues. Germline V lookup: CDR1 ENHRY, CDR2 SYGVKD. V lost 0 bases and J lost 4, with 4 bases in between. CDR3: CAISESRNQPQHF. CDR3 DNA: TGTGCCATCAGTGAGTCCCGAAATCAGCCCCAGCATTTT.

In its sample, this clonotype was seen a few times. The rearrangement links TRBV7-9 to TRBJ2-2, with a tentative D call TRBD1 (5 bases). Germline V gene data show CDR1 as SEHNR and CDR2 as FQNEAQ (reference sequence). V was shortened by 1 base and J by 6 bases, with 18 bases between the two germline ends. The CDR3 contains 17 residues. The CDR3 coding sequence is TGTGCCAGCAGCTTAGTAAGCCTGACAGAACTTCCCGGGGAGCTGTTTTTT. It encodes CASSLVSLTELPGELFF.

This clonotype has more than one count but fewer than ten. CDR3 region: CASSLDTNTEAFF. CDR3 nucleotide sequence: TGCGCCAGCAGCCTAGATACGAACACTGAAGCTTTCTTT. The rearrangement joins TRBV5-1 to TRBJ1-1; D remains ambiguous. Germline V gene data show CDR1 as SGHRS and CDR2 as YFSETQ. The CDR3 loop spans 13 amino acids. Between the trimmed V and J ends, which lost 4 bases and 1 base, there was a span of 8 bases.